This T cell receptor beta chain was documented in a study of patients and donors after allogeneic stem cell transplantation. TCRdb used MiXCR to reprocess the RT-PCR reads, holding one entry per CDR3 protein. The sample has about 960,000 distinct CDR3 sequences, over 15% seen once. The germline CDR1 and CDR2 sequences are MGHRA and YSYEKL. This CDR3 is 15 amino acids long. V was trimmed by 0 bases and J by 5 bases, leaving 13 bases between them. The J gene is TRBJ1-1, the V gene TRBV4-1; D may be TRBD1 (6 bases). Specimen: blood, either unsorted or a sorted T cell fraction (not recorded which). The receptor's source is a human donor who was either an allogeneic HSCT recipient or a stem cell or donor lymphocyte infusion donor (not recorded which). It is not recorded whose cells these are; they may come from a transplant donor. DNA for the CDR3: TGCGCCAGCAGCCAAGAGGGGGCGGCCGGGACTGAAGCTTTCTTT. This gives the protein CASSQEGAAGTEAFF.